This passage covers 14 T cell receptor beta chains from one sample sequenced in a study of identical twins listed by TCRdb under 2016. The library was generated by 5' RACE. The sequencing machine was an Illumina HiSeq 2000. TCRdb ran its own pipeline on the public reads, namely fastp trimming at Q25 and MiXCR clone calling, and kept in-frame beta chains. Entries that share a CDR3 protein sequence are merged under the most common genes and DNA. Recorded for this sample are about 470,000 distinct CDR3 sequences; about 24% of them occurred a single time. Over 2.5% of the sample lies in the top ten. These data also featured in a second study, about T cells expressing NK-cell markers.

The sequenced sample was CD4+ T cells sorted from blood. These receptors were taken from a woman between 18 and 29 years old in good health.

This clonotype turned up a few times. The rearrangement links TRBV7-2 to TRBJ2-1; D gene unclear. Per the germline V gene, CDR1 is SGHTA and CDR2 is FQGNSA. There are 16 residues in the CDR3. With 1 base removed from V and 1 base from J, the gap between germline ends came to 11 bases. CDR3 bases: TGTGCCAGCAGCTTAGTGGGTGCCGGTTCCTACAATGAGCAGTTCTTC. This sequence encodes CASSLVGAGSYNEQFF.

V gene TRBV7-2 combines with J gene TRBJ2-4, with D uncertain. V gave up 5 bases and J gave up 6 bases, with 8 bases separating them. The CDR3 has 12 residues. In germline, CDR1 is SGHTA, CDR2 FQGNSA. CDR3 sequence: CASSLQRNIQYF. CDR3 coding DNA: TGTGCCAGCAGCCTGCAGAGAAACATTCAGTACTTC.

The V and J genes are TRBV3-1 and TRBJ2-3; a weak D match, TRBD2 (6 bases). Germline V gene sequence: CDR1 LGHDT, CDR2 YNNKEL (reference sequence). V lost 3 bases to trimming and J lost 1 base, with 14 bases between them. The CDR3 has 16 amino acids. CDR3 residues: CASSQLAGKGTDTQYF. The CDR3 DNA reads as TGTGCCAGCAGCCAGCTCGCGGGAAAGGGCACAGATACGCAGTATTTT.

This clonotype has just a few counts. This chain uses TRBV20-1 with TRBJ1-6; TRBD1 might be the D (5 bases). The CDR3 is made up of 13 amino acids. Trimming removed 4 bases at V and 7 bases at J, with 11 bases between. The germline CDR1 and CDR2 sequences are DFQATT and SNEGSKA (reference sequence). CDR3: CSATETVNSPLHF. The CDR3 DNA sequence: TGCAGTGCTACCGAGACAGTCAATTCACCCCTCCACTTT.

This clonotype showed up just a few times. V and J are TRBV12-3 or TRBV12-4 and TRBJ1-4; maybe TRBD1 (6 bases). V was clipped by 6 bases and J by 0 bases, with 8 bases between them. The CDR3 is made up of 14 amino acids. The CDR3 sequence: CASRRQATNEKLFF. The CDR3 bases are TGTGCCAGCAGACGACAGGCAACTAATGAAAAACTGTTTTTT.

The CDR3 bases are TGTGCCAGCAGTTACTTGCGGGGCCTCTATGGCTACACCTTC. Amino acids: CASSYLRGLYGYTF. V and J are TRBV6-5 and TRBJ1-2, with a possible D match to TRBD1 (5 bases). Germline assignment: CDR1 MNHEY and CDR2 SVGAGI. The CDR3 is 14 residues long. V was shortened by 1 base and J by 4 bases, with 10 bases between the two germline ends.

In its sample, this clonotype was seen a few times. The rearrangement links TRBV10-3 to TRBJ2-1; 10 nucleotides line up with TRBD1. CDR3 length: 14 residues. Trimming removed 7 bases from V and 10 bases from J; junction bases left unmatched: 10. Germline values: CDR1 ENHRY, CDR2 SYGVKD. The CDR3 sequence is CAITGDRGRQEQFF. CDR3 DNA sequence: TGTGCCATCACCGGGGACAGGGGAAGGCAGGAGCAGTTCTTC.

The chain couples TRBV11-3 to TRBJ2-1; D is possibly TRBD1 or TRBD2 (5 bases each). This CDR3 has 13 amino acids. The V and J ends lost 7 bases and 4 bases respectively, with 11 bases between them. Germline V CDR1 and CDR2: SGHNT, YENEEA. The CDR3 here is CASNPGAYNEQFF. The CDR3 bases are TGTGCCAGCAACCCCGGGGCTTACAATGAGCAGTTCTTC.

The CDR3 nucleotides read TGCAGCGTTGAACCCCGGGACAGCCAAGAGACCCAGTACTTC. Translating gives CSVEPRDSQETQYF. The chain carries TRBV29-1 and TRBJ2-5, with 7 bases that match TRBD1. The CDR3 runs 14 residues. J gave up 1 base and V 2 bases, and 4 bases lay outside the gene matches. The germline V gene encodes CDR1 SQVTM and CDR2 ANQGSEA. Full variable domain (remainder filled in from reference TRBV29-1 and TRBJ2-5): SAVISQKPSRDICQRGTSLTIQCQVDSQVTMMFWYRQQPGQSLTLIATANQGSEATYESGFVIDKFPISRPNLTFSTLTVSNMSPEDSSIYLCSVEPRDSQETQYFGPGTRLLVL.

In this sample, this clonotype turned up a few times. CDR3 sequence (DNA): TGCGCCAGCAGCCAAGGAGGGAACAATCAGCCCCAGCATTTT. Translated: CASSQGGNNQPQHF. The chain uses TRBV4-3 and TRBJ1-5, with no clear D. V was cut by 1 base and J by 3 bases, with 7 bases left in between. The length of the CDR3 is 14 residues. CDR1 and CDR2 (germline): LGHNA, YSLEER.

The J gene is TRBJ1-5, the V gene TRBV6-1, with 8 bases fitting TRBD1. This CDR3 comprises 17 residues. After removal of 6 bases from V and 7 bases from J, the junction contained 17 bases not matched to a gene. Germline CDR1 and CDR2: MNHNS and SASEGT. CDR3 in DNA: TGTGCCAGCAGCCCCCGGCCCAGCAGGGGGCTGAGACAGCCCCAGCATTTT. Its protein product is CASSPRPSRGLRQPQHF.

This clonotype was seen many times. This chain links TRBV5-1 with TRBJ2-7; TRBD1 aligns across 8 bases. CDR1 SGHRS and CDR2 YFSETQ come from the germline V gene. This CDR3 has 14 residues. V dropped 4 bases and J dropped 5; count of bases not matched to a gene: 8. CDR3 nucleotide sequence: TGCGCCAGCAGCGTCGGACAGGGTCACGACGAGCAGTACTTC. Protein: CASSVGQGHDEQYF.

This clonotype was recorded a few times. The V gene is TRBV7-2, the J gene TRBJ2-5; 9 bases fit TRBD2. The germline CDR1 and CDR2 sequences are SGHTA and FQGNSA. The CDR3 is 16 amino acids. The J segment lost 7 bases and the V segment lost 6 bases, leaving 15 bases of the junction unmatched. In DNA form, the CDR3 reads TGTGCCAGCAGTCTTGGAAGCGGGAGGTACCTAGGGACCCAGTACTTC. Translated: CASSLGSGRYLGTQYF.

The genes are TRBV1 and TRBJ2-5. TRBV1 is an annotated pseudogene. The CDR3 has 9 residues. DNA of the CDR3: TGCACCAGCAGCCAAGTTTCGGACTTC. Translation: CTSSQVSDF.